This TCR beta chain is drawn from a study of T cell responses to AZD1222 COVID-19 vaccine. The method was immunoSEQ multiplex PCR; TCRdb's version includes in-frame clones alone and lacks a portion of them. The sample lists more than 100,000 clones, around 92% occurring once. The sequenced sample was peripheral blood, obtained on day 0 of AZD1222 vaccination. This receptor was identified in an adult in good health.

The chain's CDR3 is CASSSILFTGPGTQETQYF. The CDR3 DNA sequence: TGTGCCAGTAGTTCTATACTATTTACGGGACCCGGGACCCAAGAGACCCAGTACTTC. This rearrangement joins TRBV19 to TRBJ2-5; the D call may be TRBD1 or TRBD2 (5 bases each). Germline V CDR1 and CDR2: LNHDA, SQIVND (reference sequence). V was cut by 5 bases and J by 1 base, with 26 bases left in between. This CDR3 contains 19 residues.